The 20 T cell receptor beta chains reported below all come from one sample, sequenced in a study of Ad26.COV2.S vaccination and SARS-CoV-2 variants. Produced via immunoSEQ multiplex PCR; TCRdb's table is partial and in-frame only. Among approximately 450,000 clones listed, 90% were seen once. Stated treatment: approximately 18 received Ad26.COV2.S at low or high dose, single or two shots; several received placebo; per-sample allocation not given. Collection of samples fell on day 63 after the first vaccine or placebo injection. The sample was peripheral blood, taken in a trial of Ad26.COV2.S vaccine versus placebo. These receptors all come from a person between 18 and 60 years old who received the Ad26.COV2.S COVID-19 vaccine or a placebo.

CDR3 amino acids: CASSFALWGTTEAFF. The CDR3 nucleotides are TGTGCCAGCAGCTTTGCTCTCTGGGGTACCACTGAAGCTTTCTTT. The chain uses TRBV7-8 and TRBJ1-1, with no clear D. V gave up 3 bases and J gave up 4 bases, with 15 bases separating them. CDR3 length equals 15 residues. Germline-derived CDR1 and CDR2 are SGHVS and FQNEAQ.

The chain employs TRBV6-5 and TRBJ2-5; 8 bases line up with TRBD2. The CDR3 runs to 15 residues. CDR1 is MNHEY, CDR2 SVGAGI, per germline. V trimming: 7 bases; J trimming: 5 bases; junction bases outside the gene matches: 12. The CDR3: CASILRGGLGETQYF. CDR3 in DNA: TGTGCCAGCATCCTACGGGGGGGCCTAGGGGAGACCCAGTACTTC.

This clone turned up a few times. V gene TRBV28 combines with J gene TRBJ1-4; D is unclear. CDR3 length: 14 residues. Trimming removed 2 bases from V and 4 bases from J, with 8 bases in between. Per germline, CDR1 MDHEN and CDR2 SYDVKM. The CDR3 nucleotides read TGTGCCAGCAGTTTAAGGTCGTATAATGAAAAACTGTTTTTT. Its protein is CASSLRSYNEKLFF.

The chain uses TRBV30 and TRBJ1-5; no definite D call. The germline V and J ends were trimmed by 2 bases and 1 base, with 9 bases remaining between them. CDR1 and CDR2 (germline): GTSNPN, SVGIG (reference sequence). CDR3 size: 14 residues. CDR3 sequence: CAWSIGGSNQPQHF. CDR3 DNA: TGTGCCTGGAGTATAGGTGGGAGCAATCAGCCCCAGCATTTT.

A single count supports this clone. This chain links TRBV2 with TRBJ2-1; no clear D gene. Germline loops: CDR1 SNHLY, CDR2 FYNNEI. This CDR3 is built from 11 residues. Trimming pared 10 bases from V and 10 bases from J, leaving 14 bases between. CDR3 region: CAIALYHEQFF. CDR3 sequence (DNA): TGTGCCATAGCCCTTTATCACGAGCAGTTCTTC.

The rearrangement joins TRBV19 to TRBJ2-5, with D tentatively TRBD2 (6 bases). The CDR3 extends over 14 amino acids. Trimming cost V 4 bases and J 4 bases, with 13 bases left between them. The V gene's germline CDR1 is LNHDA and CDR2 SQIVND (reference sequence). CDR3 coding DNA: TGTGCCAGTAGTAGACGACTAGTCGGAGAGACCCAGTACTTC. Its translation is CASSRRLVGETQYF. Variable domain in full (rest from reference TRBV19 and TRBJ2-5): DGGITQSPKYLFRKEGQNVTLSCEQNLNHDAMYWYRQDPGQGLRLIYYSQIVNDFQKGDIAEGYSVSREKKESFPLTVTSAQKNPTAFYLCASSRRLVGETQYFGPGTRLLVL.

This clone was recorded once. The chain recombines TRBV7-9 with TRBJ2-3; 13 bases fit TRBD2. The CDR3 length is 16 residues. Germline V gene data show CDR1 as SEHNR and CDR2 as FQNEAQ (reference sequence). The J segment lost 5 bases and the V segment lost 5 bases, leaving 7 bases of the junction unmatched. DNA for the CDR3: TGTGCCAGCAGCCCTACTAGCGGGAGGGCAAGAGATACGCAGTATTTT. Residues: CASSPTSGRARDTQYF.

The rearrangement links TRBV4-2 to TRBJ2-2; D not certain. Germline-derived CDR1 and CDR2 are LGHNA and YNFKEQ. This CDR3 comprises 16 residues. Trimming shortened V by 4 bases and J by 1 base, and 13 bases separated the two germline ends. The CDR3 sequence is CASSRLALLNTGELFF. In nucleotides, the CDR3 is TGTGCCAGCAGCCGGCTGGCGCTTTTGAACACCGGGGAGCTGTTTTTT.

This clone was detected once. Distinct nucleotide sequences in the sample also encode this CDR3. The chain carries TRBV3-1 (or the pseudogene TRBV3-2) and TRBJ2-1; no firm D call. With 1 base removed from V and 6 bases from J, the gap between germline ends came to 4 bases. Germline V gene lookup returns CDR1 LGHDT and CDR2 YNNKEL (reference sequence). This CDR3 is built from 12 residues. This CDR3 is CASSQGGNEQFF. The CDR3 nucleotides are TGTGCCAGCAGCCAAGGGGGCAATGAGCAGTTCTTC.

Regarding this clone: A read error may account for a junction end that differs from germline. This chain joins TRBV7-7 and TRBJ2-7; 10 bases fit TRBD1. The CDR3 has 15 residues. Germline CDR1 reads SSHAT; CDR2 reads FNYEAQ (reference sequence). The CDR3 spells CASSPDRGPSYEQYF. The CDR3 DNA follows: TGTGCTAGCAGCCCAGACAGGGGGCCATCCTACGAGCAGTACTTC.

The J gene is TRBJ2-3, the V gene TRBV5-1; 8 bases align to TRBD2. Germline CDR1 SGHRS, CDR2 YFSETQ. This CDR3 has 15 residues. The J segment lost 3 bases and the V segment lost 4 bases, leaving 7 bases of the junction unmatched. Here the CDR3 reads CASSLRLAPTDTQYF. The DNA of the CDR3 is TGCGCCAGCAGCCTCCGACTAGCGCCTACAGATACGCAGTATTTT.

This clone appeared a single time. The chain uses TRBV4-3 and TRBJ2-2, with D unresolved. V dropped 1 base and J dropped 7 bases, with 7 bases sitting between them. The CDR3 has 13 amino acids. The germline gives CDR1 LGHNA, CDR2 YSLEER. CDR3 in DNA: TGCGCCAGCAGCCAAGTTGTGGACGGGGAGCTGTTTTTT. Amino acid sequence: CASSQVVDGELFF.

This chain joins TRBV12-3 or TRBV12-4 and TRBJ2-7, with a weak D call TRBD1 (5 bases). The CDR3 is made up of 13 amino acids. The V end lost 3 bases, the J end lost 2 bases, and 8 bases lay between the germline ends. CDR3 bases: TGTGCCAGCAGTTTTAGGGGAACCTACGAGCAGTACTTC. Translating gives CASSFRGTYEQYF.

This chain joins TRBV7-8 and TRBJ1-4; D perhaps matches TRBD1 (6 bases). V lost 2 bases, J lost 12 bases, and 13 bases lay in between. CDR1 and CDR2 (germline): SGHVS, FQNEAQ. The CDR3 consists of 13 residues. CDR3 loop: CASSLNRVAQLFF. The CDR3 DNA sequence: TGTGCCAGCAGCTTAAACAGGGTGGCGCAACTGTTTTTT.

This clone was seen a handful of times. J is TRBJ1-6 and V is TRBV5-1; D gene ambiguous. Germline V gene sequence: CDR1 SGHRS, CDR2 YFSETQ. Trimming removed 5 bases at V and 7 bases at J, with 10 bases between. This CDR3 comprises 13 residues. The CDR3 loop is CASSTDPNSPLHF. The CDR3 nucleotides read TGCGCCAGCAGTACGGACCCCAATTCACCCCTCCACTTT.

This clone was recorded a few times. The CDR3 region has the DNA TGTGCCAGCAGCCAACTGGACAGAGACACCGGGGAGCTGTTTTTT. It is translated as CASSQLDRDTGELFF. The chain couples TRBV3-1 (or the pseudogene TRBV3-2) to TRBJ2-2; D perhaps matches TRBD1 (6 bases). V was shortened by 2 bases and J by 3 bases, with 10 bases between the two germline ends. Germline V gene sequence: CDR1 LGHDT, CDR2 YNNKEL (reference sequence). The CDR3 is made up of 15 amino acids.

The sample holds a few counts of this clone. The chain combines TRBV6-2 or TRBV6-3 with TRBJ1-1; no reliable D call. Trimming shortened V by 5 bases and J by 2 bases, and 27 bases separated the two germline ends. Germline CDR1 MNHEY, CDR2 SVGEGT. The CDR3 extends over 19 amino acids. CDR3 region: CASSPHTSSASLRNTEAFF. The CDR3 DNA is TGTGCCAGCAGTCCACACACCAGCTCGGCTAGTCTAAGAAACACTGAAGCTTTCTTT.

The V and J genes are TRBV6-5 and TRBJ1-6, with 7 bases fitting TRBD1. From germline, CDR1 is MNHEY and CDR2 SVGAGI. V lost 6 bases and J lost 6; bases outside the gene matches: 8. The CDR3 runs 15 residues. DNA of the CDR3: TGTGCCAGCAGAACAGGGGATTTTGGTAATTCACCCCTCCACTTT. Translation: CASRTGDFGNSPLHF.

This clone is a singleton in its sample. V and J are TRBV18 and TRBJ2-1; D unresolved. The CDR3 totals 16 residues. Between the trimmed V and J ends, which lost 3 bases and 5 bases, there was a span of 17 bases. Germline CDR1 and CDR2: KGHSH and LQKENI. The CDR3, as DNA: TGTGCCAGCTCACCGGTAGGGTCCGGAAGGGACAATGAGCAGTTCTTC. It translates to CASSPVGSGRDNEQFF.

DNA for the CDR3: TGTGCCACCAGTGATTTGAATAGTATCACAGATACGCAGTATTTT. Its translation is CATSDLNSITDTQYF. J is TRBJ2-3 and V is TRBV24-1; D call uncertain. Trimming pared 0 bases from V and 2 bases from J, leaving 8 bases between. Germline V gene sequence: CDR1 KGHDR, CDR2 SFDVKD. There are 15 residues in the CDR3.